These 22 T cell receptor beta chains were sequenced from one sample in a study of blood T cells in healthy people across ages. Next came a second PCR, run for roughly 7 to 12 cycles, which used a sample-barcoded 5' primer along with a J-beta primer mix. MiXCR, applied by TCRdb to the 5' RACE reads, yields one record per CDR3 protein. The sample comprises 750,000 to 1,000,000 distinct CDR3 sequences, around 29% of which are singletons, and roughly a tenth rests with the top ten. The data also belong to a second study, concerning T cells of mothers and their children.

Sequenced input: blood. These receptors were collected from a woman between 40 and 50 years old in good health.

This clonotype was detected many times. The chain combines TRBV3-1 with TRBJ2-7; D might be TRBD2 (5 bases). Germline V gene lookup returns CDR1 LGHDT and CDR2 YNNKEL (reference sequence). The CDR3 has 13 amino acids. The V end was cut by 8 bases, the J end by 2 bases, with 13 bases between. The CDR3 here is CASGGQRTYEQYF. CDR3 sequence (DNA): TGTGCCAGCGGAGGCCAGAGGACCTACGAGCAGTACTTC.

This clonotype was found many times. This chain joins TRBV11-2 and TRBJ2-7; D ambiguous. This CDR3 has 13 amino acids. From germline, CDR1 is SGHAT and CDR2 FQNNGV. With 9 bases removed from V and 2 bases from J, the gap between germline ends came to 14 bases. The DNA of the CDR3 is TGTGCCAGTTCGGCTGGAGCCCCCTACGAGCAGTACTTC. This gives the protein CASSAGAPYEQYF.

V is TRBV4-1 and J is TRBJ1-1; tentatively, D is TRBD1 (5 bases). Germline values: CDR1 MGHRA, CDR2 YSYEKL. Trimming removed 1 base at V and 7 bases at J, with 13 bases between. The length of the CDR3 is 14 residues. CDR3 loop: CASSQGGFGFEAFF. The CDR3 DNA reads TGCGCCAGCAGCCAAGGGGGCTTCGGCTTTGAAGCTTTCTTT.

The chain is built from TRBV7-3 and TRBJ1-2, with 8 bases identical to TRBD1. Germline loops: CDR1 SGHTA, CDR2 FQGTGA. This CDR3 comprises 15 residues. Trimming removed 0 bases from V and 6 bases from J; junction bases left unmatched: 6. CDR3 protein: CASSLTSGQVDGYTF. DNA for the CDR3: TGTGCCAGCAGCTTAACTTCGGGACAGGTGGATGGCTACACCTTC.

The rearrangement links TRBV29-1 to TRBJ2-5; unclear D gene. The CDR3 loop spans 17 amino acids. CDR1 and CDR2 from the germline V gene are SQVTM and ANQGSEA. The ends were cut back, 3 bases at V and 2 bases at J, with 22 bases in the middle. CDR3 loop: CSVEGFGSILVQETQYF. DNA for the CDR3: TGCAGCGTTGAGGGCTTCGGGTCCATTTTAGTACAAGAGACCCAGTACTTC.

In this sample, this clonotype turned up many times. The gene calls are TRBV20-1 and TRBJ1-2; no firm D call. The CDR3 has 9 amino acids. Germline V lookup: CDR1 DFQATT, CDR2 SNEGSKA (reference sequence). The V gene lost 6 bases and the J gene lost 6 bases, with 5 bases spanning the gap. The CDR3 region is CSAAHGYTF. The CDR3 DNA is TGCAGTGCCGCTCATGGCTACACCTTC.

Notes on this clonotype: A much larger clone differs from this one at a single base, so this may be a read error. The rearrangement joins TRBV9 to TRBJ2-7; tentatively, D is TRBD1 (5 bases). The germline V and J ends were trimmed by 0 bases and 7 bases, with 23 bases remaining between them. The length of the CDR3 is 17 residues. The germline CDR1 and CDR2 sequences are SGDLS and YYNGEE. The CDR3 protein is CASSVDPAGWVYNEQYF. DNA for the CDR3: TGTGCCAGCAGCGTAGATCCCGCAGGGTGGGTGTACAATGAGCAGTACTTC.

This CDR3 is CSAEPGNNEQFF. In DNA, the CDR3 is TGCAGTGCTGAGCCGGGGAACAATGAGCAGTTCTTC. The gene calls are TRBV20-1 and TRBJ2-1, with D perhaps matching TRBD2 (5 bases). This CDR3 region has 12 residues. V was shortened by 5 bases and J by 5 bases, with 10 bases between the two germline ends. CDR1 is DFQATT, CDR2 SNEGSKA, per germline (reference sequence).

This clonotype has more than one count but fewer than ten. The chain links TRBV7-2 to TRBJ1-1, with 8 bases lining up with TRBD1. Trimming cost V 2 bases and J 0 bases; bases outside gene matches: 5. Germline CDR1 is SGHTA and CDR2 is FQGNSA. This CDR3 has 16 amino acids. CDR3 sequence: CASSLQATGVNTEAFF. CDR3 DNA: TGTGCCAGCAGCTTACAGGCGACAGGGGTGAACACTGAAGCTTTCTTT.

The J gene is TRBJ2-1, the V gene TRBV7-3, with 8 positions matching TRBD2. Germline CDR1 is SGHTA and CDR2 is FQGTGA. The ends lost 5 bases at V and 5 bases at J; junction bases unmatched: 8. There are 15 residues in the CDR3. The CDR3 coding sequence is TGTGCCAGCAGCCCGCGGCGGGGGGACGACAATGAGCAGTTCTTC. This translates into CASSPRRGDDNEQFF.

There are a few counts of this clonotype. The chain is built from TRBV11-2 and TRBJ1-4; 9 nucleotides line up with TRBD1. CDR1 is SGHAT and CDR2 is FQNNGV in the germline V gene. V trimming: 4 bases; J trimming: 8 bases; junction bases outside the gene matches: 11. This CDR3 is built from 16 residues. DNA of the CDR3: TGTGCCAGCAGCTCCCAAGGGACAGGGAGGCGCGAAAAACTGTTTTTT. This translates into CASSSQGTGRREKLFF.

Points on this clonotype: With a much larger clone just one base away, this may be a read error. This chain connects TRBV5-1 to TRBJ2-7, with a possible D match to TRBD2 (5 bases). This CDR3 has 12 residues. The germline V and J ends were trimmed by 6 bases and 5 bases, with 12 bases remaining between them. CDR1 and CDR2 (germline): SGHRS, YFSETQ. CDR3 in amino acids: CASNMDGDEQYF. CDR3 DNA sequence: TGCGCCAGCAACATGGACGGGGACGAGCAGTACTTC. Full variable domain (remainder filled in from reference TRBV5-1 and TRBJ2-7): KAGVTQTPRYLIKTRGQQVTLSCSPISGHRSVSWYQQTPGQGLQFLFEYFSETQRNKGNFPGRFSGRQFSNSRSEMNVSTLELGDSALYLCASNMDGDEQYFGPGTRLTVT.

The chain is built from TRBV18 and TRBJ2-1, with 14 bases fitting TRBD2. J was trimmed by 5 bases and V by 4 bases; bases with no gene match: 1. Germline-derived CDR1 and CDR2 are KGHSH and LQKENI. The CDR3 contains 15 residues. This CDR3 is CASSRTSGGHNEQFF. In DNA, the CDR3 is TGTGCCAGCTCACGGACTAGCGGGGGGCACAATGAGCAGTTCTTC.

This chain connects TRBV5-1 to TRBJ2-3; D call uncertain. Germline V CDR1 and CDR2: SGHRS, YFSETQ. V lost 4 bases and J lost 2, with 11 bases in between. This CDR3 has 14 residues. CDR3 sequence (DNA): TGCGCCAGCAGCCTCGGCGTGGTCACAGATACGCAGTATTTT. The encoded protein is CASSLGVVTDTQYF.

This clonotype came up a few times. This rearrangement joins TRBV6-2 or TRBV6-3 to TRBJ2-3, with TRBD2 as a possible D gene (5 bases). Germline assignment: CDR1 MNHEY and CDR2 SVGEGT. Trimming removed 5 bases from V and 1 base from J, with 13 bases in between. The CDR3 is 15 residues long. CDR3 in DNA: TGTGCCAGCAGTGCGGGTCTTATGGGCACAGATACGCAGTATTTT. It is translated as CASSAGLMGTDTQYF.

This clonotype was recorded only once. This chain connects TRBV28 to TRBJ1-2, with 11 bases that match TRBD1. There are 14 residues in the CDR3. V lost 6 bases, J lost 7 bases, and 7 bases stayed unmatched. The germline V gene has CDR1 MDHEN and CDR2 SYDVKM. The CDR3 reads CASSSGQGAFGYTF. DNA for the CDR3: TGTGCCAGCAGCTCCGGACAGGGGGCTTTTGGCTACACCTTC.

The V call is TRBV7-2, the J call TRBJ1-5, with a possible D match to TRBD1 (5 bases). The V gene's germline CDR1 is SGHTA and CDR2 FQGNSA. The ends were cut back, 3 bases at V and 3 bases at J, with 9 bases in the middle. The CDR3 has 14 amino acids. CDR3 coding DNA: TGTGCCAGCAGCTTGGGACGCCTCAATCAGCCCCAGCATTTT. Its protein product is CASSLGRLNQPQHF.

This clonotype has a count of ten or more. The gene calls are TRBV18 and TRBJ2-1, with TRBD2 matching over 13 bases. This CDR3 comprises 15 residues. V lost 6 bases and J lost 8; bases outside the gene matches: 7. The germline gives CDR1 KGHSH, CDR2 LQKENI. The CDR3 coding sequence is TGTGCCAGCTCGGAACTAGCGGGGGGGCTCGATGAGCAGTTCTTC. It is translated as CASSELAGGLDEQFF.

For this clonotype: One base away lies a much larger clone, so this may be a sequencing read error. This chain connects TRBV11-2 to TRBJ2-4; D gene unclear. The J call may be in error: the DNA end matches TRBJ2-7 better. Germline CDR1 reads SGHAT; CDR2 reads FQNNGV. This CDR3 contains 14 residues. The CDR3 DNA sequence: TGTGCCAGCAGCTTAGATTTCAAGGGCTACGAGCAGTACTTC. Translated, it gives CASSLDFKGYEQYF.

Turning to this clonotype: Relative to the germline gene, one junction end is altered; a read error may explain this. The rearrangement links TRBV5-8 to TRBJ2-6; a possible D gene is TRBD1 (6 bases). The CDR3 covers 17 residues. CDR1 and CDR2 (germline): SGHTS, YDEGEE. The CDR3 nucleotides are TGTGCCAGCAGCTTGGACAGGGTATGGTCTGGGGCCAACGTCCGGACTTTC. Amino acids: CASSLDRVWSGANVRTF. The entire variable domain, with the rest obtained from reference TRBV5-8 and TRBJ2-6, is as follows: EAGVTQSPTHLIKTRGQQATLRCSPISGHTSVYWYQQALGLGLQFLLWYDEGEERNRGNFPPRFSGRQFPNYSSELNVNALELEDSALYLCASSLDRVWSGANVRTFGAGSRLTVL.

The gene calls are TRBV5-5 and TRBJ1-1; D unclear. The CDR3 has 13 amino acids. With 6 bases removed from V and 8 bases from J, the gap between germline ends came to 17 bases. Per the germline V gene, CDR1 is SGHKS and CDR2 is YYEKEE (reference sequence). Here the CDR3 reads CASTLNDPREAFF. The CDR3 bases are TGTGCCAGCACCCTTAACGACCCGAGGGAAGCTTTCTTT.

V and J are TRBV29-1 and TRBJ1-2; TRBD1 is a possible D gene (5 bases). CDR3 size: 14 residues. In germline, CDR1 is SQVTM, CDR2 ANQGSEA. The V and J ends lost 2 bases and 4 bases respectively, with 14 bases between them. The CDR3 loop is CSVETGRGVYGYTF. DNA for the CDR3: TGCAGCGTTGAAACAGGACGTGGAGTCTATGGCTACACCTTC.